This entry describes one TCR beta chain. Antigen unknown. This CDR3 has 13 amino acids. Germline CDR1 SGHNT, CDR2 YYREEE (reference sequence). V was shortened by 3 bases and J by 0 bases, with 3 bases between the two germline ends. The PCR ran on 60 Vbeta and 13 Jbeta primers. The method was immunoSEQ multiplex PCR; TCRdb's version includes in-frame clones alone and lacks a portion of them. The table records 85,000 to 130,000 clones, 79% of them present only once. This entry comes from a study of cytomegalovirus exposure and HLA in healthy donors. Study results and caveats: Investigators reported 150 to 200 TCR beta chains as tied to cytomegalovirus.

There were likely unrecorded immune exposures, though donors were nominally healthy when sampled. Sequencing used PBMCs. This clonotype was obtained from a female donor in good health and CMV-seropositive. The rearrangement links TRBV5-4 to TRBJ1-4, with no clear D. The CDR3, as DNA: TGTGCCAGCAGCTCAGCAACTAATGAAAAACTGTTTTTT. This codes for CASSSATNEKLFF.